This T cell receptor (beta chain) was identified in a study of CD8 T cells in Susac syndrome. At the level of the study: Among the Susac syndrome patients who underwent sequencing, roughly six had clinically active disease, while roughly eight of them were in remission. At blood draw, Susac syndrome patients were therapy-naive, on corticosteroids, or on intravenous immunoglobulin alone.

Study-wide results and caveats: As the study acknowledged, the number of individuals in its TCR sequencing and HLA analysis was relatively small.

This clonotype was recorded a few times. As yet, its antigen is unknown. CDR1 is SGHNT, CDR2 YYREEE, per germline (reference sequence). This CDR3 has 12 residues. Trimming left V 0 bases short and J 4 bases short, with 5 bases between. The sequenced target, TCR beta, came from blood CD8+ and CD4+ T cells. Random hexamers were used to reverse transcribe roughly 0.45 to 1 ug of RNA. TCRdb reanalysed the immunoSEQ multiplex PCR reads using MiXCR and keeps one entry per CDR3 protein. Of about 90,000 distinct CDR3 sequences in the sample, approximately 96% were seen once. This receptor was identified in a human donor with Susac syndrome. The sample comprised CD8+ T cells from PBMCs. This chain uses TRBV5-4 with TRBJ2-7; D possibly corresponds to TRBD1 (5 bases). The CDR3 spells CASSLDRYEQYF. Here the CDR3 DNA reads TGTGCCAGCAGCTTGGACAGGTACGAGCAGTACTTC. Variable domain in full (rest from reference TRBV5-4 and TRBJ2-7): ETGVTQSPTHLIKTRGQQVTLRCSSQSGHNTVSWYQQALGQGPQFIFQYYREEENGRGNFPPRFSGLQFPNYSSELNVNALELDDSALYLCASSLDRYEQYFGPGTRLTVT.